Shown below are 15 T cell receptor beta chains from a single sample sequenced in a study of graft-versus-host responses after intestinal transplantation. The data were produced by immunoSEQ multiplex PCR, yet TCRdb's version contains in-frame clones alone and is incomplete. The sample has 25,000 or so clones, over 90% seen once. Source: PBMCs, taken almost 40 days after intestinal transplant. The receptors shown here come from a human patient who received an intestinal transplant, so some T cells may come from the graft donor.

The rearrangement joins TRBV4-1 to TRBJ2-7; D possibly corresponds to TRBD1 (5 bases). Looked up from germline, CDR1 is MGHRA and CDR2 is YSYEKL. V was trimmed by 2 bases and J by 3 bases, leaving 11 bases between them. This CDR3 comprises 14 residues. CDR3 coding DNA: TGCGCCAGCAGCCAAATAAGGGGAAACTACGAGCAGTACTTC. This codes for CASSQIRGNYEQYF.

This clone has a single count. This chain links TRBV9 with TRBJ2-1; D is ambiguous. This CDR3 is built from 12 residues. From germline, CDR1 is SGDLS and CDR2 YYNGEE. V lost 0 bases and J 5 bases, leaving 3 bases between the germline ends. For the CDR3, the DNA is TGTGCCAGCAGCGTAGCGAACAATGAGCAGTTCTTC. This sequence encodes CASSVANNEQFF.

The rearrangement joins TRBV9 to TRBJ2-3; 7 nucleotides agree with TRBD1. Germline lookup yields CDR1 SGDLS and CDR2 YYNGEE. Unmatched junction bases numbered 13, after V lost 3 bases and J lost 6 bases. The CDR3 runs 16 residues. CDR3 in DNA: TGTGCCAGCAGCGCACGACAGGGACCATGGTTCGATACGCAGTATTTT. Its translation: CASSARQGPWFDTQYF.

This rearrangement joins TRBV5-1 to TRBJ2-1; D possibly corresponds to TRBD2 (6 bases). CDR1 and CDR2 (germline): SGHRS, YFSETQ. CDR3 length equals 16 residues. Deletions cut 0 bases from V and 6 bases from J, with 16 bases between. This CDR3 is CASSLGRRLVSNEQFF. The CDR3 coding sequence is TGCGCCAGCAGCTTGGGTCGACGACTAGTAAGCAATGAGCAGTTCTTC.

This clone was counted only a few times. The chain has TRBV15 and TRBJ1-5; TRBD1 might be the D (5 bases). The V and J ends lost 1 base and 7 bases respectively, with 14 bases between them. The CDR3 is 15 residues long. Germline lookup yields CDR1 LNHNV and CDR2 YYDKDF (reference sequence). CDR3 protein: CATSRAGGGVQPQHF. The CDR3 DNA reads as TGTGCCACCAGCAGAGCGGGGGGGGGAGTGCAGCCCCAGCATTTT.

The chain joins TRBV7-8 to TRBJ1-5, with 7 positions matching TRBD1. CDR1 is SGHVS, CDR2 FQNEAQ, per germline. The length of the CDR3 is 15 residues. Trimming cost V 3 bases and J 4 bases; bases outside gene matches: 6. CDR3 sequence reads: CASSLWTGGNQPQHF. DNA for the CDR3: TGTGCCAGCAGCTTGTGGACAGGCGGAAATCAGCCCCAGCATTTT.

This sequence joins TRBV28 and TRBJ1-5, with 9 positions matching TRBD1. V lost 7 bases and J lost 6; bases outside the gene matches: 16. The CDR3 length is 17 residues. From germline, CDR1 is MDHEN and CDR2 SYDVKM. This chain's CDR3 is CASKLAKGQGEGQPQHF. CDR3 sequence (DNA): TGTGCCAGCAAGTTAGCCAAGGGACAGGGAGAGGGTCAGCCCCAGCATTTT.

The rearrangement links TRBV30 to TRBJ2-6; 7 bases match TRBD1. CDR1 and CDR2 (germline): GTSNPN, SVGIG (reference sequence). V was pared by 2 bases and J by 0 bases, with 7 bases of the junction left unmatched. The CDR3 length is 17 residues. The DNA for the CDR3 is TGTGCCTGGAGTCCCACAGGGGTCCGCTCTGGGGCCAACGTCCTGACTTTC. It encodes CAWSPTGVRSGANVLTF.

The chain carries TRBV5-1 and TRBJ2-2; unclear D gene. V shed 0 bases and J shed 3 bases, with 0 bases lying between them. Germline assignment: CDR1 SGHRS and CDR2 YFSETQ. This CDR3 contains 12 residues. CDR3 region: CASSLDTGELFF. In DNA form, the CDR3 reads TGCGCCAGCAGCTTGGACACCGGGGAGCTGTTTTTT.

The V call is TRBV28, the J call TRBJ1-1; D unresolved. Deletions cut 4 bases from V and 0 bases from J, with 9 bases between. This CDR3 is 14 amino acids long. The germline V gene has CDR1 MDHEN and CDR2 SYDVKM. The CDR3 nucleotides are TGTGCCAGCAGTTCCCGGTCTATGAACACTGAAGCTTTCTTT. Its protein product is CASSSRSMNTEAFF.

This chain connects TRBV13 to TRBJ2-7; D may be TRBD2 (7 bases). V gave up 4 bases and J gave up 3 bases, with 31 bases separating them. Looked up from germline, CDR1 is PRHDT and CDR2 is FYEKMQ (reference sequence). The CDR3 covers 20 residues. CDR3 region: CASSSLRHRATLTSYYEQYF. In DNA, the CDR3 is TGTGCCAGCAGCTCCCTTCGTCACAGGGCCACTTTGACTAGCTACTACGAGCAGTACTTC.

This chain uses TRBV27 with TRBJ1-5, with unresolved D. This CDR3 is built from 14 residues. Trimming took off 5 bases at V and 0 bases at J, with 8 bases between the two ends. Germline V gene lookup returns CDR1 MNHEY and CDR2 SMNVEV (reference sequence). The CDR3 sequence: CASSQYDSNQPQHF. The CDR3 DNA reads TGTGCCAGCAGTCAATACGATAGCAATCAGCCCCAGCATTTT.

The gene calls are TRBV21-1 and TRBJ1-5. TRBV21-1 is assigned pseudogene status. The CDR3 spans 15 residues. The CDR3 protein is CASSNNPRGDQPQHF. CDR3 nucleotide sequence: TGTGCCAGCAGCAATAACCCACGGGGGGATCAGCCCCAGCATTTT.

The gene calls are TRBV6-1 and TRBJ2-7; 11 nucleotides line up with TRBD1. V lost 0 bases to trimming and J lost 5 bases; unmatched junction nucleotides: 6. There are 16 residues in the CDR3. Germline-derived CDR1 and CDR2 are MNHNS and SASEGT. CDR3 sequence (DNA): TGTGCCAGCAGTGAAGCCGCCGGGACAGGGGGGAACGAGCAGTACTTC. Protein product: CASSEAAGTGGNEQYF.

The V and J genes are TRBV15 and TRBJ2-7; 8 positions agree with TRBD1. CDR3 size: 15 residues. The trim removed 5 bases at V and 3 bases at J, leaving 9 bases unmatched. Germline CDR1 reads LNHNV; CDR2 reads YYDKDF (reference sequence). CDR3 nucleotide sequence: TGTGCCACCAGCTCCTGGACAGGGAAGGACTACGAGCAGTACTTC. Protein product: CATSSWTGKDYEQYF.